A few counts support the clone carrying this TCR beta chain. The antigen is unknown. The data were taken from a study of T cell repertoires in cytomegalovirus infection. In the study overall: Recently identified HLA-C-restricted and well-studied HLA-B-restricted CMV epitopes were used. Evidence of both CMV infection and a matching HLA type came from public TCR beta signatures. Overall study results and limits: It was HLA-C-restricted CMV-specific TCR beta clonotypes that dominated the response ex vivo. Carriers of CMV plus the relevant HLA were identified by cumulative public TCR beta family frequency.

CDR3 length equals 14 residues. Looked up from germline, CDR1 is MNHEY and CDR2 is SMNVEV (reference sequence). V lost 2 bases and J 9 bases, leaving 14 bases between the germline ends. TCRdb itself ran the reads through MiXCR, one entry per CDR3 protein. This sample yields under 450,000 distinct CDR3 sequences, of which about 35% are seen a single time; roughly 13% belongs to the top ten. The receptor comes from a human donor in good health (CMV status not recorded). Some clones in this sample may be carry-over from other donors' samples. The rearrangement joins TRBV27 to TRBJ2-1, with D perhaps TRBD2 (6 bases). The sequencing used cultured PBMCs, collected from culture after CMV antigen stimulation. The CDR3 reads CASSLDTGGAEQFF. CDR3 coding DNA: TGTGCCAGCAGTTTAGATACAGGAGGGGCTGAGCAGTTCTTC.